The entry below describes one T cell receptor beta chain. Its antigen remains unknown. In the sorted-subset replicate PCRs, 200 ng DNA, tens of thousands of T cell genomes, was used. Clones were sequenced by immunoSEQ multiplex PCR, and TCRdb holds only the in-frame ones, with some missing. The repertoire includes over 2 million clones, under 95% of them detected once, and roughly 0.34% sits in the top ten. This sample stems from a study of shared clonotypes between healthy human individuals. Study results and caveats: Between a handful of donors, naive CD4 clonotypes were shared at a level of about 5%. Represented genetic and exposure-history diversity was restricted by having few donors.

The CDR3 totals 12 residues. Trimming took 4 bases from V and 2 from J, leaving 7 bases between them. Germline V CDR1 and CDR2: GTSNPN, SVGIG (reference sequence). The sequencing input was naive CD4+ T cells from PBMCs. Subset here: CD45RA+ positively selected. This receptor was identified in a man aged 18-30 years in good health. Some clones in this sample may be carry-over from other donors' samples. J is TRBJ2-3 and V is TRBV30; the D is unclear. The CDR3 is CAWTQATDTQYF. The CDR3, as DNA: TGTGCCTGGACCCAGGCCACAGATACGCAGTATTTT.